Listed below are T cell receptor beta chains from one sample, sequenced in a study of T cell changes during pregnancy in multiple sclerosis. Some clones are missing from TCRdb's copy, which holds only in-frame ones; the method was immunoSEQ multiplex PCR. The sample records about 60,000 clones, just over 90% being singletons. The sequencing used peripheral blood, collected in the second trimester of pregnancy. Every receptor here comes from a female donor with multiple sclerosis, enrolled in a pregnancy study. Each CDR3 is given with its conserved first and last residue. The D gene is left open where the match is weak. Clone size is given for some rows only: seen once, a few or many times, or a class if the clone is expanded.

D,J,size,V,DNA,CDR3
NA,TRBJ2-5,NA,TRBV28,TGTGCCAGCAGCTTGGGACTCCAAGAGACCCAGTACTTC,CASSLGLQETQYF
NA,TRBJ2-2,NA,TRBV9,TGTGCCAGCAGCGCCACTAACCCCGCCGACACCGGGGAGCTGTTTTTT,CASSATNPADTGELFF
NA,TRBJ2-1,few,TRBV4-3,TGCGCCAGCAGCCAAGGGCGGGACCTTAGCCTCGATGAGCAGTTCTTC,CASSQGRDLSLDEQFF
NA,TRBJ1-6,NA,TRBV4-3,TGCGCCAGCAGCCAAGACAGGGATTCACCCCTCCACTTT,CASSQDRDSPLHF
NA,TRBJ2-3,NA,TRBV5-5,TGTGCCAGCAGCCCGGGTCCCGCGGATACGCAGTATTTT,CASSPGPADTQYF
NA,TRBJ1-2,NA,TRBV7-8,TGTGCCAGCAGCCCCCGGGCAGGGTACGGCTACACCTTC,CASSPRAGYGYTF
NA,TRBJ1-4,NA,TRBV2,TGTGCCAGCAGTTCACAGATTGCTAATGAAAAACTGTTTTTT,CASSSQIANEKLFF
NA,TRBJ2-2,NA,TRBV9,TGTGCCAGCAGCCCGGACATCACCGGGGAGCTGTTTTTT,CASSPDITGELFF
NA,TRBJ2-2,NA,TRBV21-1,TGTGCCAGGGGACAGGGGGCTCTCACCGGGGAGCTGTTTTTT,CARGQGALTGELFF
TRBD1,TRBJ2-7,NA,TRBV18,TGTGCCAGCTCACCCGAGACAGGGGTCGAGCAGTACTTC,CASSPETGVEQYF
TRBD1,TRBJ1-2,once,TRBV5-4,TGTGCCAGCAGACCTCCTACAGGGGTAGGTGGCTACACCTTC,CASRPPTGVGGYTF
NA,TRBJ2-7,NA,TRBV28,TGTGCCAGCAGTTTCAGTCAGGGGAGACCCTACGAGCAGTACTTC,CASSFSQGRPYEQYF
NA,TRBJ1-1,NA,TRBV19,TGTGCCAGTGGACGATGGGGGGGGGACACTGAAGCTTTCTTT,CASGRWGGDTEAFF
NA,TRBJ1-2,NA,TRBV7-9,TGTGCCAGCAGCGCCCAGGGAAGGAGTAACTATGGCTACACCTTC,CASSAQGRSNYGYTF
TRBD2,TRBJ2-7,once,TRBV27,TGTGCCTCAAGGAGGCTAGCGGGGGGTCCTATTGGCTACGAGCAGTACTTC,CASRRLAGGPIGYEQYF
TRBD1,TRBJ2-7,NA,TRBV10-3,TGTGCCATCAGAGCCTGGGTGGGACAGGGTAGTAACGAGCAGTACTTC,CAIRAWVGQGSNEQYF
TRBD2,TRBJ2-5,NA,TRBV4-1,TGCGCCAGCAGCCAAAGACCCGGGACTAGCGGACAAGAGACCCAGTACTTC,CASSQRPGTSGQETQYF
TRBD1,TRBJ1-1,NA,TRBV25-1,TGTGCCAGCAAGGACAGGGGGCTTACTGAAGCTTTCTTT,CASKDRGLTEAFF
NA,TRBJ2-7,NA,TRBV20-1,TGCAGTGTCGACAGCTACGAGCAGTACTTC,CSVDSYEQYF
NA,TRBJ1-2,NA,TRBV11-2,TGTGCCAGCAGCTCCCAACAGGCTAACTATGGCTACACCTTC,CASSSQQANYGYTF
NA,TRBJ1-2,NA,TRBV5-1,TGCGCCAGCAGCTTCGAGGGTCGTAAGGGGGATGGCTACACCTTC,CASSFEGRKGDGYTF
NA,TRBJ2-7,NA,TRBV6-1,TGTGCCAGCAGGTTAACTGGGCTGGGTTACGAGCAGTACTTC,CASRLTGLGYEQYF
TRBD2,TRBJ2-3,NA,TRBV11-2,TGTGCCAGCAGCCTTGGACTAGCGGGGGGCCCCACAGATACGCAGTATTTT,CASSLGLAGGPTDTQYF
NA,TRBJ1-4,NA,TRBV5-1,TGCGCCAGCAGCACGGGGGGAACTAATGAAAAACTGTTTTTT,CASSTGGTNEKLFF
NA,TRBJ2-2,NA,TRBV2,TGTGCCACCGCCCCGAGTTCCACCGGGGAGCTGTTTTTT,CATAPSSTGELFF
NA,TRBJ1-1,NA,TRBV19,TGTGCCAGTAGTATTGCCAGGGGCACTGAAGCTTTCTTT,CASSIARGTEAFF
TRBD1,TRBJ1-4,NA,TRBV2,TGTGCCAGCAGTGAGGACAGGATTCATGAAAAACTGTTTTTT,CASSEDRIHEKLFF
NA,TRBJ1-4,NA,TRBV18,TGTGCCAGCTCACCAACCGTAGTCGGGGAAAAACTGTTTTTT,CASSPTVVGEKLFF
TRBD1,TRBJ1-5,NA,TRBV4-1,TGCGCCAGCAGCCAATCCGGGACAGACAATCAGCCCCAGCATTTT,CASSQSGTDNQPQHF
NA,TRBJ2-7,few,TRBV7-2,TGTGCCAGCAGCTTAGCGAGTGTTCCGCAGTACTTC,CASSLASVPQYF
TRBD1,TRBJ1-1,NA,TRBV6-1,TGTGCCAGCAGTGGCGCTTTCAGGGGGGCGCAAGCTTTCTTT,CASSGAFRGAQAFF
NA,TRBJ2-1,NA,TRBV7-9,TGTGCCAGCAGCTTTCCCCCCGGGACACAGCTCTTCTACAATGAGCAGTTCTTC,CASSFPPGTQLFYNEQFF
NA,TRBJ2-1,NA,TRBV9,TGTGCCAGCAGCCCCGGGACACCCGGTAACAATGAGCAGTTCTTC,CASSPGTPGNNEQFF
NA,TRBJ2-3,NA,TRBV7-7,TGTGCTAGCAGCTTATCGACAGTAAGCACAGATACGCAGTATTTT,CASSLSTVSTDTQYF
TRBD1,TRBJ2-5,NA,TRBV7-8,TGTGCCAGCAGCTTACTCCTGGGACAGGGCCCAGAGACCCAGTACTTC,CASSLLLGQGPETQYF
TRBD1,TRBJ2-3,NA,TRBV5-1,TGCGCCAGCAGCTTGGCCGACAGGGTGGCAGATACGCAGTATTTT,CASSLADRVADTQYF
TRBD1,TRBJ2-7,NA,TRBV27,TGTGCCAGCAGCAAACAGGGGGTGGGGCACGAGCAGTACTTC,CASSKQGVGHEQYF
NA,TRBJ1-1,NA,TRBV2,TGTGCCAGCAGCCCAGGTGGAGGGAACACTGAAGCTTTCTTT,CASSPGGGNTEAFF
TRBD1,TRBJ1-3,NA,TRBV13,TGTGCCAGCAGCCTTAGCAGACAGGGGGGCTTGCTTTCGGGAAACACCATATATTTT,CASSLSRQGGLLSGNTIYF
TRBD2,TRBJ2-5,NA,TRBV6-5,TGTGCCAGCAGTAGTGGGCGGGGGGGCCGAGAGACCCAGTACTTC,CASSSGRGGRETQYF
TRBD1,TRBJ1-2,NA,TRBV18,TGTGCCAGCTCACCACCCAACAGGGGTCGTAATGGTGGTGGCTACACCTTC,CASSPPNRGRNGGGYTF
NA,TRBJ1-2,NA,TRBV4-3,TGCGCCAGCAGCCAAGGGGGGGGGAGGGGACGATATGGCTACACCTTC,CASSQGGGRGRYGYTF
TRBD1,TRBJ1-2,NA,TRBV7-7,TGTGCTAGCAGCCCTATAGACAGGGATAGAAGTAGGGGCTACACCTTC,CASSPIDRDRSRGYTF
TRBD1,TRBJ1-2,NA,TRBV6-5,TGTGCCAGCAGTTACACCACCGGGACAGGGGGGGGCTACACCTTC,CASSYTTGTGGGYTF
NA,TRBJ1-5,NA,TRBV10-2,TGCGCCAGCAGTGAGTCGAACGGGTTGGCTCAGCCCCAGCATTTT,CASSESNGLAQPQHF
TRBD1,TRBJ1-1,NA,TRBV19,TGTGCCAGTAGCAAGGGGGCGCTGAGGGGCACTGAAGCTTTCTTT,CASSKGALRGTEAFF
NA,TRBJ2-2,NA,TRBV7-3,TGTGCCAGCAGCTTAATGGGGCAGGGTCTAACCGGGGAGCTGTTTTTT,CASSLMGQGLTGELFF
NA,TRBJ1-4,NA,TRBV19,TGTGCCAGTACCCCGAAGGGGTGGCGGGAAAAACTGTTTTTT,CASTPKGWREKLFF